This T cell receptor beta chain was captured in a study of neoadjuvant anti-PD-1 for oral cavity cancer. Notes on this clone: Antigen unknown.

Regarding the study as a whole: With three patients per group, TCR findings need larger cohorts.

Six replicates per PBMC sample, mostly from around 500 ng of genomic DNA. The method was immunoSEQ multiplex PCR; TCRdb's version includes in-frame clones alone and lacks a portion of them. The sample gives about 14,000 clones, about 76% of which show up once; 2.5% to 3% is in the top ten. Noted time point: after neoadjuvant nivolumab, at surgical resection. Blood cells were analyzed directly, without culture or expansion. The CDR3 length is 16 residues. V dropped 0 bases and J dropped 3; count of bases not matched to a gene: 5. CDR1 and CDR2 (germline): SGHTA, FQGTGA. The source was PBMCs, collected after nivolumab (anti-PD-1) treatment. The V gene is TRBV7-3, the J gene TRBJ2-1; 7 nucleotides match TRBD2. The TCR originated in a person aged 35 to 85 with oral cavity squamous cell carcinoma. The CDR3 DNA follows: TGTGCCAGCAGCTTAACGGTTGCGGGAGACTACAATGAGCAGTTCTTC. This translates into CASSLTVAGDYNEQFF.